A selection of T cell receptor beta chains follows, all from one sample in a study of T cell responses to AZD1222 COVID-19 vaccine. Libraries were prepared by immunoSEQ multiplex PCR; TCRdb keeps only in-frame clonotypes and omits some of them. The sample has 200,000 to 300,000 clones, 80% to 95% seen once. Sequenced here: peripheral blood, sampled on day 0 of AZD1222 vaccination. The receptors were sampled from an adult in good health. Both conserved end residues are part of each CDR3. Fields, in order: J gene, V gene, clone size, D gene, CDR3 protein, CDR3 DNA. A D gene is named only where the DNA matches it firmly. Size is omitted from some rows. Given values are once, few, many or a class for expanded clones.

j_call: TRBJ2-1
v_call: TRBV5-4
clone_size: NA
d_call: TRBD2
cdr3_aa: CASSLQAGGDNEQFF
cdr3_nt: TGTGCCAGCAGCTTACAGGCGGGGGGGGACAATGAGCAGTTCTTC

j_call: TRBJ2-2
v_call: TRBV27
clone_size: NA
d_call: NA
cdr3_aa: CASSAGYDTGELFF
cdr3_nt: TGTGCCAGCAGTGCCGGCTACGACACCGGGGAGCTGTTTTTT

j_call: TRBJ2-7
v_call: TRBV28
clone_size: NA
d_call: NA
cdr3_aa: CASGPGGRHEQYF
cdr3_nt: TGTGCCAGCGGTCCCGGGGGGCGCCACGAGCAGTACTTC

j_call: TRBJ2-7
v_call: TRBV7-2
clone_size: NA
d_call: NA
cdr3_aa: CASSYHRSSYEQYF
cdr3_nt: TGTGCCAGCAGCTACCACAGGAGCTCCTACGAGCAGTACTTC

j_call: TRBJ2-2
v_call: TRBV10-3
clone_size: NA
d_call: TRBD2
cdr3_aa: CAISEWLAGALPPTGELFF
cdr3_nt: TGTGCCATCAGTGAGTGGCTAGCGGGGGCCCTGCCTCCCACCGGGGAGCTGTTTTTT

j_call: TRBJ1-1
v_call: TRBV18
clone_size: NA
d_call: NA
cdr3_aa: CASSSRAEAFF
cdr3_nt: TGTGCCAGCTCCTCGAGGGCTGAAGCTTTCTTT

j_call: TRBJ2-2
v_call: TRBV6-5
clone_size: NA
d_call: NA
cdr3_aa: CASSITGELFF
cdr3_nt: TGTGCCAGCAGCATTACCGGGGAGCTGTTTTTT

j_call: TRBJ1-5
v_call: TRBV27
clone_size: NA
d_call: NA
cdr3_aa: CASSPDRALNQPQHF
cdr3_nt: TGTGCCAGCAGCCCCGACCGTGCCCTCAATCAGCCCCAGCATTTT

j_call: TRBJ2-7
v_call: TRBV19
clone_size: NA
d_call: TRBD2
cdr3_aa: CASSMLSGVSNEQYF
cdr3_nt: TGTGCCAGTAGTATGCTTAGCGGGGTATCGAACGAGCAGTACTTC

j_call: TRBJ1-5
v_call: TRBV28
clone_size: NA
d_call: NA
cdr3_aa: CASSSHDSFNQPQHF
cdr3_nt: TGTGCCAGCAGTTCTCACGACAGCTTCAATCAGCCCCAGCATTTT

j_call: TRBJ2-5
v_call: TRBV7-9
clone_size: NA
d_call: TRBD1
cdr3_aa: CASSSPGADRGVGETQYF
cdr3_nt: TGTGCCAGCAGCTCACCCGGGGCCGACAGGGGGGTGGGAGAGACCCAGTACTTC

j_call: TRBJ1-1
v_call: TRBV5-1
clone_size: NA
d_call: TRBD1
cdr3_aa: CASSPQGAASMNTEAFF
cdr3_nt: TGCGCCAGCAGTCCTCAGGGGGCGGCCTCCATGAACACTGAAGCTTTCTTT

j_call: TRBJ1-2
v_call: TRBV7-8
clone_size: NA
d_call: NA
cdr3_aa: CASSLVVGNYGYTF
cdr3_nt: TGTGCCAGCAGCTTAGTGGTGGGGAACTATGGCTACACCTTC

j_call: TRBJ2-3
v_call: TRBV9
clone_size: NA
d_call: TRBD2
cdr3_aa: CASSSPPGGPPDTQYF
cdr3_nt: TGTGCCAGCAGCTCCCCCCCGGGAGGGCCACCAGATACGCAGTATTTT

j_call: TRBJ1-1
v_call: TRBV9
clone_size: NA
d_call: NA
cdr3_aa: CASSPRVKNTEAFF
cdr3_nt: TGTGCCAGCAGCCCCCGGGTTAAGAACACTGAAGCTTTCTTT

j_call: TRBJ1-5
v_call: TRBV7-3
clone_size: once
d_call: NA
cdr3_aa: CASSTGRNQPQHF
cdr3_nt: TGTGCCAGCAGCACTGGACGGAATCAGCCCCAGCATTTT

j_call: TRBJ2-7
v_call: TRBV6-2/TRBV6-3
clone_size: NA
d_call: TRBD1
cdr3_aa: CASSEIRGQGKQYF
cdr3_nt: TGTGCCAGCAGCGAGATAAGGGGACAGGGAAAGCAGTACTTC

j_call: TRBJ1-5
v_call: TRBV6-5
clone_size: NA
d_call: NA
cdr3_aa: CASSSHRGNQPQHF
cdr3_nt: TGTGCCAGCAGTTCCCACAGGGGCAATCAGCCCCAGCATTTT

j_call: TRBJ1-1
v_call: TRBV19
clone_size: NA
d_call: NA
cdr3_aa: CASSIEGKSEAFF
cdr3_nt: TGTGCCAGTAGTATAGAAGGAAAAAGTGAAGCTTTCTTT

j_call: TRBJ1-3
v_call: TRBV7-3
clone_size: NA
d_call: NA
cdr3_aa: CASSLTLREAGNTIYF
cdr3_nt: TGTGCCAGCAGCTTAACGTTAAGGGAAGCTGGAAACACCATATATTTT

j_call: TRBJ1-1
v_call: TRBV5-1
clone_size: NA
d_call: TRBD1
cdr3_aa: CASSAGTGLTEAFF
cdr3_nt: TGCGCCAGCAGCGCCGGGACAGGGCTGACTGAAGCTTTCTTT

j_call: TRBJ2-7
v_call: TRBV7-2
clone_size: once
d_call: TRBD1
cdr3_aa: CASSLVMGQGNYEQYF
cdr3_nt: TGTGCCAGCAGCTTAGTAATGGGACAGGGCAACTACGAGCAGTACTTC

j_call: TRBJ2-3
v_call: TRBV27
clone_size: NA
d_call: TRBD1
cdr3_aa: CASSLSTGADTQYF
cdr3_nt: TGTGCCAGCAGTTTATCAACAGGGGCTGATACGCAGTATTTT

j_call: TRBJ1-1
v_call: TRBV28
clone_size: once
d_call: NA
cdr3_aa: CASTVARNTEAFF
cdr3_nt: TGTGCCAGCACCGTGGCACGGAACACTGAAGCTTTCTTT

j_call: TRBJ1-6
v_call: TRBV27
clone_size: NA
d_call: NA
cdr3_aa: CASSLVGGIDNSPLHF
cdr3_nt: TGTGCCAGCAGTTTAGTGGGGGGCATTGATAATTCACCCCTCCACTTT